This note documents a single T cell receptor (beta chain) sequence. This CDR3 is built from 12 residues. The V gene's germline CDR1 is SNHLY and CDR2 FYNNEI. The V gene end was trimmed by 7 bases and the J gene end by 6 bases; junction bases not matched to a gene: 1. RNA transcripts were the template for amplifying TCR beta CDR3 regions. During a first-round RT-PCR of the TCR CDR3, the HTBI primer set was used. TCRdb recomputed calls from the multiplex PCR reads with MiXCR, one row per CDR3 protein. The sample has about 600,000 distinct CDR3 sequences; approximately 16% are singletons. This record belongs to a study of T cells in Graves' hyperthyroidism and ophthalmopathy.

The chain has TRBV2 and TRBJ2-2; 8 bases align to TRBD2. Material: blood. This receptor was taken from a woman aged 40 to 50 with Graves' ophthalmopathy. The CDR3 region has the DNA TGTGCCAGCACGGGGGGGTCCGGGGAGCTGTTTTTT. Encoded protein: CASTGGSGELFF.